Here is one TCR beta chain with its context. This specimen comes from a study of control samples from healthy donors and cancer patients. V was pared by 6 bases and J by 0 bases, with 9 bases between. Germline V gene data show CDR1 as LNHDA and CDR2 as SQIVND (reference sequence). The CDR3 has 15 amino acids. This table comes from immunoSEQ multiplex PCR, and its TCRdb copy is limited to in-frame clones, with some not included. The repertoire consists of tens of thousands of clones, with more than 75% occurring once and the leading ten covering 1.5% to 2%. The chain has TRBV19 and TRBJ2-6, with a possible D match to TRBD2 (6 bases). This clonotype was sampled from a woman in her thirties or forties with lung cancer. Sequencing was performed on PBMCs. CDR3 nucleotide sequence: TGTGCCAGTAGAGTGGAGGGCTCTGGGGCCAACGTCCTGACTTTC. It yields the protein CASRVEGSGANVLTF.